The 12 T cell receptor beta chains in this list originate from one sample, sequenced in a study of blood T cell repertoires in COVID-19. Repertoires were generated with immunoSEQ multiplex PCR, while TCRdb's copy carries only in-frame clones and drops some. The table records roughly 72,000 clones, 80% to 90% of them present only once. Sequenced input: peripheral blood. All receptors come from a human donor in a cohort sampled during active COVID-19.

The CDR3 nucleotides are TGTGCCAGCAGCAGCAGGGACAGGGTGAGCAATCAGCCCCAGCATTTT. It is translated as CASSSRDRVSNQPQHF. The chain uses TRBV11-1 and TRBJ1-5; 9 bases line up with TRBD1. Germline values: CDR1 SGHAT, CDR2 FQDESV (reference sequence). The CDR3 consists of 16 residues. V trimming: 5 bases; J trimming: 1 base; junction bases outside the gene matches: 6.

The gene calls are TRBV28 and TRBJ2-1; no clear D. The CDR3 extends over 12 amino acids. The V and J ends lost 4 bases and 10 bases respectively, with 11 bases between them. CDR1 and CDR2 from the germline V gene are MDHEN and SYDVKM. This chain's CDR3 is CASSSTATEQFF. The CDR3 DNA follows: TGTGCCAGCAGTTCCACAGCCACCGAGCAGTTCTTC.

This chain connects TRBV7-2 to TRBJ1-1, with D possibly TRBD1 on 5 matching bases. CDR3 length: 14 residues. With 5 bases removed from V and 2 bases from J, the gap between germline ends came to 12 bases. CDR1 is SGHTA, CDR2 FQGNSA, per germline. CDR3 DNA: TGTGCCAGCAGCGCTCGGGGGGTCAACACTGAAGCTTTCTTT. This sequence encodes CASSARGVNTEAFF.

The V and J genes are TRBV2 and TRBJ2-5; possibly TRBD1 for D (5 bases). The germline gives CDR1 SNHLY, CDR2 FYNNEI. Trimming pared 4 bases from V and 0 bases from J, leaving 6 bases between. There are 13 residues in the CDR3. CDR3 DNA sequence: TGTGCCAGCAGTGTGGACAACCAAGAGACCCAGTACTTC. Amino acids: CASSVDNQETQYF.

J is TRBJ1-5 and V is TRBV18, with D tentatively TRBD1 (5 bases). The germline CDR1 and CDR2 sequences are KGHSH and LQKENI. Trimming took 2 bases from V and 0 from J, leaving 11 bases between them. The CDR3 sequence is 16 residues long. CDR3 amino acids: CASSPGAENSNQPQHF. The CDR3 DNA is TGTGCCAGCTCACCAGGGGCCGAGAATAGCAATCAGCCCCAGCATTTT.

This clone was observed once. The DNA for the CDR3 is TGTGCCACCGGACTAGCGGGGGGTCCCTACACAGATACGCAGTATTTT. It yields the protein CATGLAGGPYTDTQYF. This chain links TRBV19 with TRBJ2-3; 14 bases align to TRBD2. In germline, CDR1 is LNHDA, CDR2 SQIVND (reference sequence). CDR3 length equals 16 residues. V was clipped by 10 bases and J by 2 bases; unmatched bases: 8.

V is TRBV7-3 and J is TRBJ1-1; D is ambiguous. V was pared by 2 bases and J by 1 base, with 8 bases between. The CDR3 length is 14 residues. From germline, CDR1 is SGHTA and CDR2 FQGTGA. This CDR3 reads CASSLGPGNTEAFF. CDR3 DNA: TGTGCCAGCAGCTTAGGTCCAGGGAACACTGAAGCTTTCTTT.

V is TRBV6-5 and J is TRBJ2-3; D call uncertain. Germline CDR1 reads MNHEY; CDR2 reads SVGAGI. V dropped 2 bases and J dropped 2 bases, with 11 bases sitting between them. CDR3 length equals 15 residues. DNA of the CDR3: TGTGCCAGCAGTTACGGTCCTGAAGCCACAGATACGCAGTATTTT. It is translated as CASSYGPEATDTQYF.

V is TRBV6-5 and J is TRBJ2-7; D is ambiguous. The CDR3 extends over 13 amino acids. Trimming took 5 bases from V and 0 from J, leaving 8 bases between them. Per germline, CDR1 MNHEY and CDR2 SVGAGI. CDR3 coding DNA: TGTGCCAGCAGTAGACTGACCTCCTACGAGCAGTACTTC. Encoded protein: CASSRLTSYEQYF.

This chain connects TRBV4-3 to TRBJ2-3, with 10 bases matching TRBD2. In germline, CDR1 is LGHNA, CDR2 YSLEER. Germline trimming cut 3 bases from V and 6 bases from J; bases unmatched to any gene: 6. The CDR3 is made up of 15 amino acids. The CDR3 loop is CASSHPSGGGDTQYF. The CDR3, as DNA: TGCGCCAGCAGCCACCCTAGCGGGGGCGGTGATACGCAGTATTTT.

The rearrangement uses TRBV9 and TRBJ2-7; D perhaps matches TRBD2 (5 bases). This CDR3 contains 14 residues. Trimming cost V 2 bases and J 3 bases, with 12 bases left between them. Germline loops: CDR1 SGDLS, CDR2 YYNGEE. The CDR3 spells CASSVGLVNYEQYF. The CDR3 DNA reads TGTGCCAGCAGCGTCGGACTCGTAAACTACGAGCAGTACTTC.

This clone has more than one count but fewer than ten. The chain carries TRBV6-2 or TRBV6-3 and TRBJ2-5; 13 nucleotides agree with TRBD2. Looked up from germline, CDR1 is MNHEY and CDR2 is SVGEGT. V dropped 5 bases and J dropped 5; count of bases not matched to a gene: 17. The CDR3 length is 19 residues. The CDR3 sequence: CASSPHRTSGRRRGETQYF. Written as DNA, the CDR3 is TGTGCCAGCAGTCCCCACCGGACTAGCGGGAGACGTCGAGGGGAGACCCAGTACTTC.